The 6 T cell receptor beta chains below were found in one sample sequenced in a study of CD8 T cells in Susac syndrome. A quantity of roughly 0.5 to 1 ug RNA underwent reverse transcription using random hexamers. TCRdb independently ran MiXCR on the immunoSEQ multiplex PCR reads; one entry per CDR3 protein. The table has approximately 180,000 distinct CDR3 sequences, roughly 91% seen once; the top ten hold about 0.1%. Sequencing was performed on CD4+ T cells from PBMCs. Receptors were obtained from a human donor with Susac syndrome.

CDR3 in amino acids: CASSRTSAITDTQYF. CDR3 nucleotides: TGTGCCAGCAGCAGAACTAGCGCGATCACAGATACGCAGTATTTT. This rearrangement joins TRBV5-4 to TRBJ2-3; 7 nucleotides align to TRBD2. The CDR3 is made up of 15 amino acids. V shed 4 bases and J 2 bases; nucleotides not matched to a gene: 7. Per the germline V gene, CDR1 is SGHNT and CDR2 is YYREEE (reference sequence). Supplemented by reference TRBV5-4 and TRBJ2-3, the full variable domain reads ETGVTQSPTHLIKTRGQQVTLRCSSQSGHNTVSWYQQALGQGPQFIFQYYREEENGRGNFPPRFSGLQFPNYSSELNVNALELDDSALYLCASSRTSAITDTQYFGPGTRLTVL.

The chain joins TRBV18 to TRBJ2-3, with D unresolved. Trimming removed 0 bases at V and 2 bases at J, with 6 bases between. Germline CDR1 is KGHSH and CDR2 is LQKENI. This CDR3 is built from 14 residues. The CDR3 nucleotides read TGTGCCAGCTCACCACCGTCGGCCACAGATACGCAGTATTTT. This translates into CASSPPSATDTQYF.

The CDR3 region has the DNA TGTGCCATCAGGGAACCGGGACAGGGGGCTTACGGTGGCTACACCTTC. It translates to CAIREPGQGAYGGYTF. This chain links TRBV10-3 with TRBJ1-2; 12 nucleotides agree with TRBD1. V was clipped by 6 bases and J by 7 bases; unmatched bases: 12. CDR1 ENHRY and CDR2 SYGVKD come from the germline V gene. The CDR3 is 16 amino acids.

The chain recombines TRBV20-1 with TRBJ2-7, with D uncertain. Trimming pared 2 bases from V and 0 bases from J, leaving 11 bases between. This CDR3 region has 14 residues. CDR1 DFQATT and CDR2 SNEGSKA come from the germline V gene (reference sequence). The CDR3 bases are TGCAGTGCTAGACCCCTGACACTCTCCTACGAGCAGTACTTC. Residues: CSARPLTLSYEQYF.

V is TRBV27 and J is TRBJ2-2; D is ambiguous. Germline V gene sequence: CDR1 MNHEY, CDR2 SMNVEV (reference sequence). With 9 bases removed from V and 0 bases from J, the gap between germline ends came to 8 bases. The CDR3 is 13 residues long. This CDR3 reads CARDFANTGELFF. The CDR3 DNA follows: TGTGCCAGAGATTTCGCGAACACCGGGGAGCTGTTTTTT.

The V gene is TRBV6-2 or TRBV6-3, the J gene TRBJ2-7; 13 positions match TRBD2. CDR3 size: 17 residues. V gave up 6 bases and J gave up 3 bases; unmatched junction bases: 11. The germline V gene has CDR1 MNHEY and CDR2 SVGEGT. CDR3 bases: TGTGCCAGCAGAGGACAAGGACTAGCGGGGGCTTACTACGAGCAGTACTTC. Translation gives CASRGQGLAGAYYEQYF.